This TCR beta chain was sequenced for a study of cytomegalovirus exposure and HLA in healthy donors. The length of the CDR3 is 15 residues. The ends were cut back, 1 base at V and 5 bases at J, with 14 bases in the middle. Germline V CDR1 and CDR2: LGHNA, YSLEER. Broader study findings: Judged likely to be a sequencing artifact was a cluster of highly shared sequence variants.

Comment on this clone: As yet, its antigen is unknown.

Primers: 60 Vbeta forward and 13 Jbeta reverse. The data were produced by immunoSEQ multiplex PCR, yet TCRdb's version contains in-frame clones alone and is incomplete. The sample carries about 100,000 clones, around 80% recorded once. The receptor's source is a woman aged 55-69 years in good health and CMV-seronegative. Sequencing used PBMCs. The V call is TRBV4-3, the J call TRBJ2-5; TRBD1 might be the D (6 bases). In DNA form, the CDR3 reads TGCGCCAGCAGCCAAGCCGGACAGATAGGGGAGACCCAGTACTTC. This gives the protein CASSQAGQIGETQYF.